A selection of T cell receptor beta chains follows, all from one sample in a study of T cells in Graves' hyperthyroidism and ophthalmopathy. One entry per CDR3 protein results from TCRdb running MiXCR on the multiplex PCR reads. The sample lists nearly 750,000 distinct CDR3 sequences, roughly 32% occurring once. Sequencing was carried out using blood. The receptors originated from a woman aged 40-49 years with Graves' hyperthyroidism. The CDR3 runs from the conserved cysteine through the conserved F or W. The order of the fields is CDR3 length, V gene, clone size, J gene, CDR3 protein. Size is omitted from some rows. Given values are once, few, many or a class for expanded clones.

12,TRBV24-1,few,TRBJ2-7,CATSDQGYEQYF
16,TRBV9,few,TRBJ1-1,CASSVWGADENTEAFF
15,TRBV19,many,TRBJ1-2,CASSIGLSSVYGYTF
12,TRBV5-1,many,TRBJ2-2,CASSFGPGELFF
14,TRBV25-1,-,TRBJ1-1,CASSGPDRGTEAFF
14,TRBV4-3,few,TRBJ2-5,CASSQAAGQETQYF
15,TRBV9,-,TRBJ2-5,CASSASVAGGETQYF
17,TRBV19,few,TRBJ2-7,CASSQGVDTMVSYEQYF
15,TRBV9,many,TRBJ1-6,CASSGTGGSHSPLHF
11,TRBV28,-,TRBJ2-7,CASTTRYEQYF
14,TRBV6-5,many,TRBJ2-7,CASSFSGTSYEQYF
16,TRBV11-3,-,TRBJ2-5,CASSLGLRVAGETQYF
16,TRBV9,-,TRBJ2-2,CASSVAVAANTGELFF
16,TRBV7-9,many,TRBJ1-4,CASSLSQPATNEKLFF